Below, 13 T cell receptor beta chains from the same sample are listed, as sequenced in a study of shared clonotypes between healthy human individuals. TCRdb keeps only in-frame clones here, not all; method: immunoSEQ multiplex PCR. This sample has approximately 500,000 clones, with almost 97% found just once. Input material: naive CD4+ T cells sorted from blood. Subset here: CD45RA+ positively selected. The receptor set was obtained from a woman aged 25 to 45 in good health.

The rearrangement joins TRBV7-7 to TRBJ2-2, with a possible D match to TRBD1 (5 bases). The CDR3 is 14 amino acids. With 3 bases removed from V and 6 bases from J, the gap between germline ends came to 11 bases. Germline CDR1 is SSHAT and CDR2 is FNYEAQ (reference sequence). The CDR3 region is CASSLGQGPGELFF. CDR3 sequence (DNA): TGTGCCAGCAGCTTGGGTCAGGGTCCCGGGGAGCTGTTTTTT.

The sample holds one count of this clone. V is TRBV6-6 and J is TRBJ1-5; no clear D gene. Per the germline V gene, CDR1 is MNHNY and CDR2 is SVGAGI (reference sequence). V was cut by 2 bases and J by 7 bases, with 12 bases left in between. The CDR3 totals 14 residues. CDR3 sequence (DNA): TGTGCCAGCAGTTACGGTGGAAAAGAGCAGCCCCAGCATTTT. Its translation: CASSYGGKEQPQHF.

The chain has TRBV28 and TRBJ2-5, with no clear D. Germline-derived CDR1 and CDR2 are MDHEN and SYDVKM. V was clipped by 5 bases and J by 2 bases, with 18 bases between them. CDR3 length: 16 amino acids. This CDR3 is CASSPRPAVPQETQYF. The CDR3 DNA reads TGTGCCAGCAGTCCCCGGCCGGCTGTACCTCAAGAGACCCAGTACTTC.

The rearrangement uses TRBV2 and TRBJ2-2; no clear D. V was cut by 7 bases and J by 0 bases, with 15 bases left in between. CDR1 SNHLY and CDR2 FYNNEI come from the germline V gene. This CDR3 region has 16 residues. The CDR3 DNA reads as TGTGCCAGCACCACCCTCCTAGGGTCGAACACCGGGGAGCTGTTTTTT. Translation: CASTTLLGSNTGELFF.

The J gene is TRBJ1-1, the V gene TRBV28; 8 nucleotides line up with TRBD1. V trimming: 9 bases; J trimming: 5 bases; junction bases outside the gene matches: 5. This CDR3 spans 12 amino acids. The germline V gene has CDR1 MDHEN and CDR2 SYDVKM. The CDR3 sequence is CASQGARTEAFF. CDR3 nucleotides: TGTGCCAGTCAGGGGGCGAGGACTGAAGCTTTCTTT. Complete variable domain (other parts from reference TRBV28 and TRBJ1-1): DVKVTQSSRYLVKRTGEKVFLECVQDMDHENMFWYRQDPGLGLRLIYFSYDVKMKEKGDIPEGYSVSREKKERFSLILESASTNQTSMYLCASQGARTEAFFGQGTRLTVV.

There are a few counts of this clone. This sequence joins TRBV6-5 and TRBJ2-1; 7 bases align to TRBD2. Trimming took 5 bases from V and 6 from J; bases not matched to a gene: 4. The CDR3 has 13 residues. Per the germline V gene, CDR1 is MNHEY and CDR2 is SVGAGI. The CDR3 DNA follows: TGTGCCAGCAGTGGAACTAGCGTCAATGAGCAGTTCTTC. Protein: CASSGTSVNEQFF.

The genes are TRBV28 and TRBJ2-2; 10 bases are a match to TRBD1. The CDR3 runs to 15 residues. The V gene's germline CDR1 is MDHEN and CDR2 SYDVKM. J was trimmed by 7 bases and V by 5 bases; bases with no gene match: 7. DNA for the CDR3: TGTGCCAGCAGTGAGGGACAGGGGATTGGCGGGGAGCTGTTTTTT. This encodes CASSEGQGIGGELFF.

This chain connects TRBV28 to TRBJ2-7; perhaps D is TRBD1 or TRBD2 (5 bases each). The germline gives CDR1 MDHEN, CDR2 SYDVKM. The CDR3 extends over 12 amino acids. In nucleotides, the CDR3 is TGTGCAACCGGGACCGGAACCTACGAGCAGTACTTC. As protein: CATGTGTYEQYF.

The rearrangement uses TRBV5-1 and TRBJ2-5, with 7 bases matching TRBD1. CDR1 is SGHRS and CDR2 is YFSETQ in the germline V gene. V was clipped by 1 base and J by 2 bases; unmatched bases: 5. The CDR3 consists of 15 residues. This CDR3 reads CASSLSGGRQETQYF. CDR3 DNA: TGCGCCAGCAGCTTGTCAGGGGGTCGTCAAGAGACCCAGTACTTC.

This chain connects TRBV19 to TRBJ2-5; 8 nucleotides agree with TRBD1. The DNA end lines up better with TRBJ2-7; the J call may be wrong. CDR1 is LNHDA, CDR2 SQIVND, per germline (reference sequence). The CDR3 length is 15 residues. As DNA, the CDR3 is TGTGCCAGTAGGTCCGTTGACAGGGGTTCCCACGAGCAGTACTTC. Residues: CASRSVDRGSHEQYF.

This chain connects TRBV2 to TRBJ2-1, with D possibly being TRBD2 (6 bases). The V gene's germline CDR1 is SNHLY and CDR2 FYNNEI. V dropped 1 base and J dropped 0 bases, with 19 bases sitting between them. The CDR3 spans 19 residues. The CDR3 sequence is CASSEERAGILSSYNEQFF. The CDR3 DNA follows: TGTGCCAGCAGTGAAGAGCGGGCAGGGATCTTAAGCTCCTACAATGAGCAGTTCTTC.

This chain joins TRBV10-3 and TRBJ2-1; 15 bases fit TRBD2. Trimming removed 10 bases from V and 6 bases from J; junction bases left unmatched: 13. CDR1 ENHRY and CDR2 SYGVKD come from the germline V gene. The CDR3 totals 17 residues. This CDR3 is CATPGLAGGPRVNEQFF. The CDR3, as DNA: TGTGCCACTCCGGGACTAGCGGGAGGCCCGAGGGTCAATGAGCAGTTCTTC.

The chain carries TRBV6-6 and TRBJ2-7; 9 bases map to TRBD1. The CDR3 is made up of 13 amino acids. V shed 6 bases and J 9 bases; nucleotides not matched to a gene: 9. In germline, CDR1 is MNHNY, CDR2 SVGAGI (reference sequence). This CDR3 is CASREYRGRGQYF. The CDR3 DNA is TGTGCCAGCAGAGAATACAGGGGGCGAGGGCAGTACTTC.